The 14 T cell receptor beta chains given below trace back to one sample, sequenced in a study of OX40 agonist ivuxolimab in advanced cancers. Library generation was performed with the immunoSEQ multiplex PCR assay. Entries here come from immuneACCESS through TCRdb and include only in-frame sequences with V and J called. Some clones fail to appear in such tables; in the studies checked, an unresolved V gene covers under half of the shortfall, and the cause of the remainder is unknown. The sample yields approximately 130,000 clones; approximately 94% were counted once. Approximately 1% of the sample rests with the top ten. The material sequenced was CD4+ or CD8+ T cells sorted from blood, taken in a trial of the OX40 agonist ivuxolimab. These receptors all come from an adult with an advanced solid tumor such as melanoma, head and neck, liver or kidney cancer.

The rearrangement links TRBV5-8 to TRBJ1-1; 7 bases map to TRBD1. The CDR3 totals 15 residues. Per the germline V gene, CDR1 is SGHTS and CDR2 is YDEGEE. With V trimmed by 4 bases and J by 6 bases, 12 bases remained unmatched. CDR3 in DNA: TGTGCCAGCAGCCTCTACTTAGGGGGCAGCTCTGAAGCTTTCTTT. Its translation is CASSLYLGGSSEAFF.

The rearrangement uses TRBV18 and TRBJ2-5; unclear D gene. This CDR3 is 12 amino acids long. V was pared by 6 bases and J by 5 bases, with 10 bases between. Germline values: CDR1 KGHSH, CDR2 LQKENI. CDR3 bases: TGTGCCAGCTCCGCCCAGAGGGAGACCCAGTACTTC. As protein: CASSAQRETQYF.

The V call is TRBV19, the J call TRBJ2-5; D gene uncertain. Per the germline V gene, CDR1 is LNHDA and CDR2 is SQIVND (reference sequence). V lost 4 bases to trimming and J lost 5 bases, with 11 bases between them. This CDR3 region has 13 residues. CDR3 sequence: CASSRFGWETQYF. For the CDR3, the DNA is TGTGCCAGTAGTAGATTCGGGTGGGAGACCCAGTACTTC.

The J gene is TRBJ2-4, the V gene TRBV6-6; TRBD1 is a possible D gene (5 bases). The CDR3 runs to 15 residues. From germline, CDR1 is MNHNY and CDR2 SVGAGI (reference sequence). Trimming took off 6 bases at V and 0 bases at J, with 12 bases between the two ends. The CDR3 loop is CASRSQGLAKNIQYF. The CDR3 DNA sequence: TGTGCCAGCAGGTCCCAGGGATTAGCCAAAAACATTCAGTACTTC.

V and J are TRBV7-2 and TRBJ1-6; D perhaps matches TRBD1 (5 bases). V was pared by 0 bases and J by 5 bases, with 11 bases between. Germline V gene data show CDR1 as SGHTA and CDR2 as FQGNSA. The CDR3 has 16 amino acids. In DNA, the CDR3 is TGTGCCAGCAGCTTAGCGCTTGGGGCTAATAATTCACCCCTCCACTTT. Translation: CASSLALGANNSPLHF.

The chain employs TRBV6-6 and TRBJ2-7; D remains ambiguous. Germline V lookup: CDR1 MNHNY, CDR2 SVGAGI (reference sequence). Trimming took 2 bases from V and 2 from J, leaving 7 bases between them. CDR3 size: 13 residues. The CDR3 is CASSYRTTYEQYF. In DNA, the CDR3 is TGTGCCAGCAGTTACAGGACGACCTACGAGCAGTACTTC.

The chain combines TRBV5-1 with TRBJ1-3, with 11 positions matching TRBD1. The CDR3 consists of 16 residues. Looked up from germline, CDR1 is SGHRS and CDR2 is YFSETQ. After removal of 8 bases from V and 0 bases from J, the junction contained 7 bases not matched to a gene. CDR3 sequence reads: CASTGTGGYSGNTIYF. CDR3 nucleotides: TGCGCCAGTACCGGGACAGGGGGTTACTCTGGAAACACCATATATTTT.

This sequence joins TRBV5-6 and TRBJ1-4; 7 bases agree with TRBD1. Germline loops: CDR1 SGHDT, CDR2 YYEEEE. Trimming at V came to 2 bases and at J to 1 base, leaving 2 bases not matched to a gene. This CDR3 spans 15 amino acids. This chain's CDR3 is CASSLWDRTNEKLFF. CDR3 coding DNA: TGTGCCAGCAGCTTATGGGACAGAACTAATGAAAAACTGTTTTTT.

The V and J genes are TRBV7-3 and TRBJ2-2; D gene unclear. Germline V gene lookup returns CDR1 SGHTA and CDR2 FQGTGA. The CDR3 length is 14 residues. The V gene lost 3 bases and the J gene lost 2 bases, with 7 bases spanning the gap. CDR3 amino acids: CASSFARNTGELFF. CDR3 DNA sequence: TGTGCCAGCAGCTTTGCACGAAACACCGGGGAGCTGTTTTTT.

This clone showed up just once. V and J are TRBV5-1 and TRBJ1-2, with 12 bases aligning to TRBD1. Germline V gene sequence: CDR1 SGHRS, CDR2 YFSETQ. This CDR3 contains 15 residues. Trimming cost V 4 bases and J 6 bases; bases outside gene matches: 7. CDR3: CASSPWDRGPDGYTF. The CDR3 DNA sequence: TGCGCCAGCAGCCCCTGGGACAGGGGGCCTGATGGCTACACCTTC.

J is TRBJ2-7 and V is TRBV27, with 7 bases lining up with TRBD1. The CDR3 is 16 residues long. With 6 bases clipped from V and 1 base from J, the junction kept 12 bases outside the gene matches. Germline V gives CDR1 MNHEY, CDR2 SMNVEV (reference sequence). DNA for the CDR3: TGTGCCAGCAGATCAATCAGGGGGAAGGGGTCCTACGAGCAGTACTTC. Its translation is CASRSIRGKGSYEQYF.

This clone is a singleton in its sample. V is TRBV4-2 and J is TRBJ2-2; a possible D gene is TRBD2 (5 bases). Per the germline V gene, CDR1 is LGHNA and CDR2 is YNFKEQ. This CDR3 has 14 amino acids. V dropped 0 bases and J dropped 3 bases, with 5 bases sitting between them. DNA of the CDR3: TGTGCCAGCAGCCAAGAGCGGGACACCGGGGAGCTGTTTTTT. This sequence encodes CASSQERDTGELFF.

This chain links TRBV6-6 with TRBJ1-4; the D is unclear. V was cut by 0 bases and J by 8 bases, with 7 bases left in between. This CDR3 has 13 amino acids. Germline CDR1 and CDR2: MNHNY and SVGAGI (reference sequence). CDR3 residues: CASSYSRSEKLFF. The CDR3 bases are TGTGCCAGCAGTTACTCGAGGAGCGAAAAACTGTTTTTT.

The chain combines TRBV7-2 with TRBJ2-3, with 8 bases fitting TRBD2. V lost 4 bases and J lost 0; bases outside the gene matches: 6. The germline V gene has CDR1 SGHTA and CDR2 FQGNSA. The CDR3 loop spans 16 amino acids. The CDR3 DNA reads TGTGCCAGCAGCTCATTAGCGGGGATTAGCACAGATACGCAGTATTTT. Encoded protein: CASSSLAGISTDTQYF.